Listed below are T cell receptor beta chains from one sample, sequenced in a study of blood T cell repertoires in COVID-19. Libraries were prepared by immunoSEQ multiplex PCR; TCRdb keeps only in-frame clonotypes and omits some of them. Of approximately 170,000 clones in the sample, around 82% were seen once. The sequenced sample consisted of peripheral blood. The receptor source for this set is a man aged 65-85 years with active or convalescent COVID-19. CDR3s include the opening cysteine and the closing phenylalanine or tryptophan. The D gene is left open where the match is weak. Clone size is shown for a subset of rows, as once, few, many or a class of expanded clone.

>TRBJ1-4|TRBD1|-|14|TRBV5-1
CASSLRQGAEKLFF
TGCGCCAGCAGCTTGAGACAGGGGGCAGAAAAACTGTTTTTT
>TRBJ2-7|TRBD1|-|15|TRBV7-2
CASSSGQGMLGEQYF
TGTGCCAGCAGCTCGGGACAGGGCATGTTGGGCGAGCAGTACTTC
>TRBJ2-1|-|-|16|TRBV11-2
CASSLGGTASYNEQFF
TGTGCCAGCAGCTTAGGTGGAACAGCCTCCTACAATGAGCAGTTCTTC
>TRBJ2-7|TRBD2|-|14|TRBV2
CASTRGGSMDEQYF
TGTGCCAGCACCCGGGGAGGGAGTATGGACGAGCAGTACTTC
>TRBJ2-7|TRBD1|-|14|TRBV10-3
CAISRTGVSGEQYF
TGTGCCATCTCCCGGACAGGGGTTTCGGGCGAGCAGTACTTC
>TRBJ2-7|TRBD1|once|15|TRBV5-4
CASSVGTEPSYEQYF
TGTGCCAGCAGCGTTGGGACAGAGCCATCCTACGAGCAGTACTTC
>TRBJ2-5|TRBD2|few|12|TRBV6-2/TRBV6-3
CASSPGGETQYF
TGTGCCAGCAGCCCCGGGGGGGAGACCCAGTACTTC
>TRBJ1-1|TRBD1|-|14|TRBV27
CASSSGTGGESAFF
TGTGCCAGCAGTTCGGGGACAGGGGGCGAGTCGGCTTTCTTT
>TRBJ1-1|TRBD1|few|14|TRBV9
CASSPGQGYTEAFF
TGTGCCAGCAGCCCAGGACAGGGTTACACTGAAGCTTTCTTT
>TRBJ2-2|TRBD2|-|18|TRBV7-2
CASSVGWGLAGDTGELFF
TGTGCCAGCAGCGTCGGATGGGGACTAGCGGGGGACACCGGGGAGCTGTTTTTT
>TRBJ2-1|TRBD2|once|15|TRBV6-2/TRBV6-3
CASSTGTSIGNEQFF
TGTGCCAGCAGTACCGGGACTAGTATTGGCAATGAGCAGTTCTTC
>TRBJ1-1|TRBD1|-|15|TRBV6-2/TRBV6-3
CASSPLDRVNTEAFF
TGTGCCAGCAGTCCCCTGGACAGGGTGAACACTGAAGCTTTCTTT
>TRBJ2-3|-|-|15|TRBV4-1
CASSQDRPGTDTQYF
TGCGCCAGCAGCCAAGATCGCCCAGGCACAGATACGCAGTATTTT
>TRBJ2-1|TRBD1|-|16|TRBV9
CASSANRDREGIEQFF
TGTGCCAGCAGCGCGAACCGGGACAGGGAAGGAATTGAGCAGTTCTTC
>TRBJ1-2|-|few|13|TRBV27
CASSPIDSYGYTF
TGTGCCAGCAGCCCTATAGACAGCTATGGCTACACCTTC
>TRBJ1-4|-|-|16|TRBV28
CASSLRPGRLNEKLFF
TGTGCCAGCAGTTTAAGGCCGGGGAGATTAAATGAAAAACTGTTTTTT
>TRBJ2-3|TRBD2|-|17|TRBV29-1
CSGRLAGGPSSTDTQYF
TGCAGCGGACGGCTAGCGGGAGGGCCCTCGAGCACAGATACGCAGTATTTT
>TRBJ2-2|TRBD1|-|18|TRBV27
CASSFRILGQGDTGELFF
TGTGCCAGCAGTTTCCGGATCCTCGGACAGGGAGACACCGGGGAGCTGTTTTTT
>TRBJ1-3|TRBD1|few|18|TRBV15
CATSRDGGRGLSGNTIYF
TGTGCCACCAGCAGAGACGGTGGCAGGGGGCTCTCTGGAAACACCATATATTTT
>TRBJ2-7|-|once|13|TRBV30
CAWSKGGIYEQYF
TGTGCCTGGAGTAAGGGGGGGATTTACGAGCAGTACTTC
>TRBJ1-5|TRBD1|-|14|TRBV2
CASSGRQGRQPQHF
TGTGCCAGCAGTGGTCGACAGGGACGACAGCCCCAGCATTTT
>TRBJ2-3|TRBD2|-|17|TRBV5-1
CASSLGASGSIGDTQYF
TGCGCCAGCAGCTTGGGGGCTAGCGGGAGTATAGGGGATACGCAGTATTTT
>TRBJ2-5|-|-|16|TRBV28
CASRPSPGTRKETQYF
TGTGCCAGCAGGCCCTCCCCCGGGACACGAAAAGAGACCCAGTACTTC
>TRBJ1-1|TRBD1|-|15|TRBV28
CASSGTVRMNSEAFF
TGTGCCAGCAGTGGGACAGTTCGGATGAATAGTGAAGCTTTCTTT
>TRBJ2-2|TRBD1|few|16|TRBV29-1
CSVEASDRGFSGELFF
TGCAGCGTTGAGGCCTCGGACAGGGGTTTTTCCGGGGAGCTGTTTTTT
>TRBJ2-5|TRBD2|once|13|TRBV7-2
CASSDRGRETQYF
TGTGCCAGCAGCGACCGCGGGAGGGAGACCCAGTACTTC
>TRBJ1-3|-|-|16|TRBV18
CASSPAGVRSGNTIYF
TGTGCCAGCTCACCCGCGGGGGTGAGGTCTGGAAACACCATATATTTT
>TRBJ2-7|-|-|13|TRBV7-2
CASSLSRAWEQYF
TGTGCCAGCAGCTTAAGCAGGGCTTGGGAGCAGTACTTC